The rows below give T cell receptor beta chains drawn from one sample of a study of somatic mutations in cytotoxic T cells in rheumatoid arthritis. Produced via immunoSEQ multiplex PCR; TCRdb's table is partial and in-frame only. This table has under 20,000 clones, 85% appearing once. Input material: CD8+ T cells sorted from blood. The receptor source for this set is a woman aged 35 to 49 with rheumatoid arthritis. CDR3s include the opening cysteine and the closing phenylalanine or tryptophan. Fields, in order: J gene, V gene, clone size, D gene, CDR3 protein, CDR3 DNA. The D gene is left open where the match is weak. Clone size is given for some rows only: seen once, a few or many times, or a class if the clone is expanded.

TRBJ2-5 TRBV19 . TRBD2 CASSMGLGGETQYF TGTGCCAGTAGTATGGGACTAGGTGGGGAGACCCAGTACTTC
TRBJ1-1 TRBV7-6 . . CASSSRGTEAFF TGTGCCAGCAGCTCCAGGGGAACCGAAGCTTTCTTT
TRBJ1-6 TRBV13 . . CASSLGAGNNSPLHF TGTGCCAGCAGCCTGGGAGCGGGAAATAATTCACCCCTCCACTTT
TRBJ2-7 TRBV4-1 . TRBD1 CASSQDKSGTGPLLSYEQYF TGCGCCAGCAGCCAAGATAAGTCCGGGACAGGGCCCCTCCTGTCTTACGAGCAGTACTTC
TRBJ1-4 TRBV7-9 . . CASQHSANEKLFF TGTGCCAGCCAACACAGTGCTAATGAAAAACTGTTTTTT
TRBJ1-6 TRBV5-3 . TRBD1 CARSSPGQNYSPLHF TGTGCCAGAAGCTCCCCGGGACAGAACTATTCACCCCTCCACTTT
TRBJ1-1 TRBV19 . TRBD1 CASSIGQGATEAFF TGTGCCAGTAGTATCGGACAGGGGGCGACTGAAGCTTTCTTT
TRBJ2-3 TRBV30 . . CAWSVGGGLRDTQYF TGTGCCTGGAGTGTGGGGGGTGGTCTTCGGGATACGCAGTATTTT
TRBJ1-2 TRBV27 . . CASSLSINGGIGPDGYTF TGTGCCAGCAGTTTATCGATAAACGGGGGGATAGGGCCGGATGGCTACACCTTC
TRBJ2-5 TRBV7-6 once . CASSLAPGDETQYF TGTGCCAGCAGCTTAGCGCCCGGGGATGAGACCCAGTACTTC
TRBJ2-7 TRBV5-1 few . CATFPRRVPYEQYF TGCGCCACGTTCCCGCGCAGGGTGCCCTACGAGCAGTACTTC
TRBJ2-1 TRBV7-9 . . CASSLSGSYNEQFF TGTGCCAGCAGCTTATCGGGATCCTACAATGAGCAGTTCTTC
TRBJ2-5 TRBV4-1 . . CASSQLIAEQETQYF TGCGCCAGCAGCCAACTAATAGCTGAGCAAGAGACCCAGTACTTC
TRBJ2-7 TRBV7-6 . . CASSLAMSSAEQYF TGTGCCAGCAGCTTAGCCATGAGTTCCGCCGAGCAGTACTTC